The source of this TCR beta chain is a study of blood T cell repertoires in COVID-19. As for the study in general: Sites in the United States, Italy and Spain provided acute and convalescent COVID-19 samples.

On this clone: This same CDR3 is encoded by further DNA sequences in the sample.

Using immunoSEQ multiplex PCR, the repertoire was profiled, and TCRdb retains in-frame clones only, with some absent. In the table there are a few hundred thousand clones, 84% of which are singletons. The age range of participants was about 18 to 95 years, with residence in 20 to 25 US areas. Cohort assignment relied on participant-reported clinical history. Resolution of symptoms, clearance, or two negative PCRs was present in recovered Cohort 3 donors. Sequences were obtained from PBMCs or T cells enriched from blood (not recorded which). The receptor was derived from a man aged 50 to 60 who had recovered from COVID-19.

The CDR3 nucleotides read TGCGCCAGCAGCGGTACAGGGCTGAACACTGAAGCTTTCTTT. The encoded protein is CASSGTGLNTEAFF. The chain joins TRBV5-1 to TRBJ1-1, with TRBD1 as a possible D gene (6 bases). This CDR3 is 14 amino acids long. V dropped 4 bases and J dropped 0 bases, with 10 bases sitting between them. In germline, CDR1 is SGHRS, CDR2 YFSETQ.